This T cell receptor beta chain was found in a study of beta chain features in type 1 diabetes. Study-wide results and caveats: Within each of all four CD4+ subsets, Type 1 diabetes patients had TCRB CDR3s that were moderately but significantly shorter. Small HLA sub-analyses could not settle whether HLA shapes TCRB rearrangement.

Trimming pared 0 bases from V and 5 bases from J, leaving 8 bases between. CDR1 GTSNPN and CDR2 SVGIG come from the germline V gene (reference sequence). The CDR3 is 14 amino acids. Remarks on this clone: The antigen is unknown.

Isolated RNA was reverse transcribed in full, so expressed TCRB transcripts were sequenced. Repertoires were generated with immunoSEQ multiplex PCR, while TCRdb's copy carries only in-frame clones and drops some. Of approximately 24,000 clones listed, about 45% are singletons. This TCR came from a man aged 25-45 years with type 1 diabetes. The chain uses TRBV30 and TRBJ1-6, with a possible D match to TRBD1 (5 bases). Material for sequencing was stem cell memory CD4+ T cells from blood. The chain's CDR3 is CAWSVVTDNSPLHF. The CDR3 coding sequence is TGTGCCTGGAGTGTCGTGACAGATAATTCACCCCTCCACTTT.